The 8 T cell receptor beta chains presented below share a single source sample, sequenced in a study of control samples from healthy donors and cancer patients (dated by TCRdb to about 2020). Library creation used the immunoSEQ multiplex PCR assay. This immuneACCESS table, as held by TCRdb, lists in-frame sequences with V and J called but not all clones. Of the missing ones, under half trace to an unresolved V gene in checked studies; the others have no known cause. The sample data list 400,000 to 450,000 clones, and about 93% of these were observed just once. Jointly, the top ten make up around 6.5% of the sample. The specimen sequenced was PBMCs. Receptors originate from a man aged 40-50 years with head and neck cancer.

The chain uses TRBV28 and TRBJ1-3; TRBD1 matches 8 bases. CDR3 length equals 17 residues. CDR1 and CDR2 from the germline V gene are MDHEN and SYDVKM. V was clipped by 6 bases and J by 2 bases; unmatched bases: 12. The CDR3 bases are TGTGCCAGCAGAACTCAGACAGGGGAGTTTACTGGAAACACCATATATTTT. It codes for CASRTQTGEFTGNTIYF.

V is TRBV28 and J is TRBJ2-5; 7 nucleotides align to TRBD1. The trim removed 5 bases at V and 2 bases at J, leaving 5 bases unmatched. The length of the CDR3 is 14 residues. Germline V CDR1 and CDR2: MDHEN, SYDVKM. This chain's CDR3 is CASSLGQVQETQYF. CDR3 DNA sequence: TGTGCCAGCAGTCTCGGACAGGTACAAGAGACCCAGTACTTC.

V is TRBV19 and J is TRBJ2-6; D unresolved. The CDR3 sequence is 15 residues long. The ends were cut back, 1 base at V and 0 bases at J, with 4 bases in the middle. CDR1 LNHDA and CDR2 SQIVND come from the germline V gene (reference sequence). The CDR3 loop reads CASSIANSGANVLTF. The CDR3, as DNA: TGTGCCAGTAGTATAGCCAACTCTGGGGCCAACGTCCTGACTTTC.

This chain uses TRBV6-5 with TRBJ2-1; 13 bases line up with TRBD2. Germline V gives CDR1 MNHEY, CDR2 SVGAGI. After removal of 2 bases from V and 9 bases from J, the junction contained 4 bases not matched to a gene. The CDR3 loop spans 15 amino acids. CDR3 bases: TGTGCCAGCAGTTACGGACTAGCGGGGGCCGGTGAGCAGTTCTTC. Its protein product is CASSYGLAGAGEQFF.

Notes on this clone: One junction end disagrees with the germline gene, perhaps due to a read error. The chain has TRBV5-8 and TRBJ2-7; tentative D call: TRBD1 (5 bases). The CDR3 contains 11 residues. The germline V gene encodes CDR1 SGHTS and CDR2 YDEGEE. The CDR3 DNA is TGTGCCAGCACCACCTGGGGCAGGCCCGCCTTC. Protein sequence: CASTTWGRPAF.

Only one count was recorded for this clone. The CDR3 bases are TGCGCCAGCAGCCATGGACAGGGAGGTGGCACCGGGGAGCTGTTTTTT. It encodes CASSHGQGGGTGELFF. The J gene is TRBJ2-2, the V gene TRBV5-1, with TRBD1 matching 8 bases. With V trimmed by 4 bases and J by 4 bases, 9 bases remained unmatched. CDR1 and CDR2 from the germline V gene are SGHRS and YFSETQ. The CDR3 has 16 amino acids.

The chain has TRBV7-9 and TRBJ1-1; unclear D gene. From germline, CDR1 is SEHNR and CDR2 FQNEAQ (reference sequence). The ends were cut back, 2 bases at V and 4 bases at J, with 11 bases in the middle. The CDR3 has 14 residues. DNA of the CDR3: TGTGCCAGCAGCTTATCCGGAAGCGGCACTGAAGCTTTCTTT. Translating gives CASSLSGSGTEAFF.

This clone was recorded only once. The CDR3 nucleotides read TGTGCCAGTAGCCTGGACCGGTATAGCAATCAGCCCCAGCATTTT. Translating it yields CASSLDRYSNQPQHF. J is TRBJ1-5 and V is TRBV19; D uncertain. The V gene lost 6 bases and the J gene lost 0 bases, with 12 bases spanning the gap. This CDR3 region has 15 residues. From germline, CDR1 is LNHDA and CDR2 SQIVND (reference sequence).